This T cell receptor beta chain was identified during a study of blood T cell repertoires in COVID-19. Overall study: Both acute and convalescent COVID-19 samples were obtained from the United States, Italy and Spain. In each case, the material was cDNA or gDNA derived from T cells, B-cell-depleted T cells, or PBMCs.

CDR1 MDHEN and CDR2 SYDVKM come from the germline V gene. The J segment lost 2 bases and the V segment lost 2 bases, leaving 0 bases of the junction unmatched. CDR3 length: 16 amino acids. Original processing notes: Estimation of nucleated cell counts relied on the amplification of reference gene primers. Method: immunoSEQ multiplex PCR; TCRdb's copy keeps in-frame clones and lacks some. D and trimming were read from the DNA, whereas the V and J calls and clone size are those reported in that table. The repertoire holds about 520,000 clones, with around 85% as singletons. This receptor was obtained from a human donor in a cohort sampled during active COVID-19. What was sequenced was peripheral blood. This rearrangement joins TRBV28 to TRBJ2-1; 13 nucleotides match TRBD2. The CDR3 DNA follows: TGTGCCAGCAGTTTAGGGACTAGCGGGACCTACAATGAGCAGTTCTTC. It yields the protein CASSLGTSGTYNEQFF.